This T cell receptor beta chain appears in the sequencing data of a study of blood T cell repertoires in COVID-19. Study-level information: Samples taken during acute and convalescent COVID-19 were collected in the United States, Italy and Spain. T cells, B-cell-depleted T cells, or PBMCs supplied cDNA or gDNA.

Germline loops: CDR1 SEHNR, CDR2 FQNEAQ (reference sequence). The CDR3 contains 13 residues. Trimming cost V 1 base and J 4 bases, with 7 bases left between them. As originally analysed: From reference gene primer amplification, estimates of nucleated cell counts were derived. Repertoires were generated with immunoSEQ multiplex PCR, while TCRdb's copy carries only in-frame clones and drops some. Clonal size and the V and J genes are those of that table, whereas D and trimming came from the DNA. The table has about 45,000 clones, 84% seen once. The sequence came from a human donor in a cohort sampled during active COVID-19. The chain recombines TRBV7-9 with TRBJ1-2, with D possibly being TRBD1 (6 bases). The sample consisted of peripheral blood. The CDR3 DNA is TGTGCCAGCAGCTTAGAGGACAGCTATGGCTACACCTTC. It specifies CASSLEDSYGYTF.